The 16 T cell receptor beta chains in this list originate from one sample, sequenced in a study of long-term antiretroviral therapy in people with HIV. They ran version v3.0 of the immunoSEQ assay at survey level. The data were produced by immunoSEQ multiplex PCR, yet TCRdb's version contains in-frame clones alone and is incomplete. The profile shows approximately 30,000 clones, roughly 80% of them singletons. Sequences were derived from unsorted PBMCs, sampled 0.8 years before starting antiretroviral therapy. These receptors all come from a man aged 18 to 35 with HIV.

The genes are TRBV7-2 and TRBJ2-7; TRBD1 aligns across 8 bases. V shed 5 bases, J shed 2 bases, and the junction held 2 bases outside the gene matches. CDR1 and CDR2 from the germline V gene are SGHTA and FQGNSA. The length of the CDR3 is 13 residues. The CDR3 region has the DNA TGTGCCAGCAGCCTGACAGGGGCCTACGAGCAGTACTTC. It codes for CASSLTGAYEQYF. Together with reference TRBV7-2 and TRBJ2-7, the CDR3 gives the full variable domain: GAGVSQSPSNKVTEKGKDVELRCDPISGHTALYWYRQSLGQGLEFLIYFQGNSAPDKSGLPSDRFSAERTGGSVSTLTIQRTQQEDSAVYLCASSLTGAYEQYFGPGTRLTVT.

This clone has only one observation. The chain couples TRBV30 to TRBJ1-5, with TRBD1 as a possible D gene (5 bases). The germline CDR1 and CDR2 sequences are GTSNPN and SVGIG (reference sequence). The CDR3 runs to 16 residues. The V and J ends lost 1 base and 2 bases respectively, with 15 bases between them. The CDR3 here is CAWSAGGVRGNQPQHF. As DNA, the CDR3 is TGTGCCTGGAGTGCCGGGGGGGTTAGAGGCAATCAGCCCCAGCATTTT.

V usage is TRBV27 and J usage is TRBJ2-1; TRBD2 agrees at 9 bases. The ends lost 3 bases at V and 5 bases at J; junction bases unmatched: 8. Germline V gene lookup returns CDR1 MNHEY and CDR2 SMNVEV (reference sequence). The CDR3 has 16 residues. This chain's CDR3 is CASSLKREARNNEQFF. In nucleotides, the CDR3 is TGTGCCAGCAGTTTGAAGCGGGAGGCGAGAAACAATGAGCAGTTCTTC.

This rearrangement joins TRBV5-4 to TRBJ2-7; 9 nucleotides align to TRBD2. CDR3 length: 16 amino acids. J gave up 5 bases and V 0 bases, and 9 bases lay outside the gene matches. Germline CDR1 and CDR2: SGHNT and YYREEE (reference sequence). CDR3 sequence reads: CASSLDGSGRFNEQYF. In DNA form, the CDR3 reads TGTGCCAGCAGCTTGGATGGTAGCGGGAGATTCAACGAGCAGTACTTC. Variable domain in full (rest from reference TRBV5-4 and TRBJ2-7): ETGVTQSPTHLIKTRGQQVTLRCSSQSGHNTVSWYQQALGQGPQFIFQYYREEENGRGNFPPRFSGLQFPNYSSELNVNALELDDSALYLCASSLDGSGRFNEQYFGPGTRLTVT.

The CDR3 DNA is TGTGCCAGCAGCCCGGACAGGGAGGTTCACCAGCCCCAGCATTTT. Its protein is CASSPDREVHQPQHF. This rearrangement joins TRBV25-1 to TRBJ1-5, with 8 bases matching TRBD1. This CDR3 comprises 15 residues. Germline V gene data show CDR1 as MGHDK and CDR2 as SYGVNS. The J segment lost 7 bases and the V segment lost 6 bases, leaving 11 bases of the junction unmatched.

The chain couples TRBV5-4 to TRBJ1-2, with TRBD1 identical over 10 bases. The V and J ends lost 4 bases and 4 bases, in that order; junction bases with no gene match: 7. The CDR3 runs 15 residues. Per germline, CDR1 SGHNT and CDR2 YYREEE (reference sequence). The CDR3 DNA reads as TGTGCCAGCAGCGGGGTGACAGGGGGCGGCTATGGCTACACCTTC. It codes for CASSGVTGGGYGYTF. Full variable domain (rest looked up from reference TRBV5-4 and TRBJ1-2): ETGVTQSPTHLIKTRGQQVTLRCSSQSGHNTVSWYQQALGQGPQFIFQYYREEENGRGNFPPRFSGLQFPNYSSELNVNALELDDSALYLCASSGVTGGGYGYTFGSGTRLTVV.

V and J are TRBV10-2 and TRBJ1-1; D not resolved. The germline V and J ends were trimmed by 7 bases and 2 bases, with 17 bases remaining between them. This CDR3 is 15 amino acids long. Germline V CDR1 and CDR2: WSHSY, SAAADI. CDR3 amino acids: CASTLHTPDNTEAFF. The CDR3 region has the DNA TGCGCCAGCACCCTCCACACCCCGGATAACACTGAAGCTTTCTTT.

A single count supports this clone. This chain links TRBV6-1 with TRBJ2-2; D is undetermined. The germline V gene encodes CDR1 MNHNS and CDR2 SASEGT. Deletions cut 0 bases from V and 6 bases from J, with 14 bases between. CDR3 length equals 16 residues. The CDR3 region has the DNA TGTGCCAGCAGTGAAGCCTCGACTGCGTCCGCCGGGGAGCTGTTTTTT. It codes for CASSEASTASAGELFF.

The CDR3 DNA follows: TGTGCCAGCAGTTTAGGGGCTAGCATCACAGATACGCAGTATTTT. Its protein product is CASSLGASITDTQYF. V and J are TRBV27 and TRBJ2-3; D is perhaps TRBD1 or TRBD2 (5 bases each). CDR1 is MNHEY and CDR2 is SMNVEV in the germline V gene (reference sequence). The CDR3 totals 15 residues. V lost 2 bases, J lost 2 bases, and 11 bases lay in between.

The chain is built from TRBV6-4 and TRBJ2-7; 7 bases fit TRBD1. The V gene's germline CDR1 is MRHNA and CDR2 SNTAGT. V gave up 3 bases and J gave up 0 bases; unmatched junction bases: 2. The CDR3 contains 14 residues. The CDR3 bases are TGTGCCAGCAGTGAGGCAGGGGGCTCCTACGAGCAGTACTTC. Amino acids: CASSEAGGSYEQYF.

The rearrangement uses TRBV14 and TRBJ2-7, with D possibly being TRBD1 (5 bases). The CDR3 loop spans 15 amino acids. Looked up from germline, CDR1 is SGHDN and CDR2 is FVKESK. V lost 5 bases and J lost 0, with 14 bases in between. The CDR3 sequence: CASSATQGSSYEQYF. CDR3 nucleotide sequence: TGTGCCAGCAGCGCCACGCAGGGCAGCTCCTACGAGCAGTACTTC. Together with reference TRBV14 and TRBJ2-7, the CDR3 gives the full variable domain: EAGVTQFPSHSVIEKGQTVTLRCDPISGHDNLYWYRRVMGKEIKFLLHFVKESKQDESGMPNNRFLAERTGGTYSTLKVQPAELEDSGVYFCASSATQGSSYEQYFGPGTRLTVT.

The rearrangement links TRBV10-3 to TRBJ2-7; D might be TRBD1 (6 bases). CDR1 and CDR2 from the germline V gene are ENHRY and SYGVKD. This CDR3 is 16 amino acids long. Deletions cut 3 bases from V and 2 bases from J, with 17 bases between. The CDR3 protein is CAISDRPGHMTYEQYF. The DNA of the CDR3 is TGTGCCATCAGTGACCGCCCGGGACACATGACCTACGAGCAGTACTTC.

This clone has a single count. This sequence joins TRBV4-1 and TRBJ2-7, with D perhaps matching TRBD1 or TRBD2 (5 bases each). Germline V CDR1 and CDR2: MGHRA, YSYEKL. This CDR3 has 15 amino acids. V dropped 0 bases and J dropped 3 bases, with 12 bases sitting between them. CDR3 region: CASSQDLWDGYEQYF. The CDR3 coding sequence is TGCGCCAGCAGCCAAGATCTATGGGACGGCTACGAGCAGTACTTC.

The chain joins TRBV13 to TRBJ2-7; a possible D gene is TRBD1 (6 bases). The CDR3 spans 12 residues. Germline CDR1 PRHDT, CDR2 FYEKMQ (reference sequence). Trimming took 4 bases from V and 7 from J, leaving 11 bases between them. The CDR3 sequence: CASSSRGWEQYF. CDR3 sequence (DNA): TGTGCCAGCAGCTCCAGGGGCTGGGAGCAGTACTTC.

This clone was seen more than once but under ten times. This chain joins TRBV27 and TRBJ2-7; 8 bases are shared with TRBD2. Trimming removed 5 bases from V and 4 bases from J; junction bases left unmatched: 13. The CDR3 is 16 amino acids. Germline lookup yields CDR1 MNHEY and CDR2 SMNVEV (reference sequence). The CDR3 region has the DNA TGTGCCAGCAGTCCTGACGTAATAGCGGGATATTACGAGCAGTACTTC. Translating it yields CASSPDVIAGYYEQYF.

V usage is TRBV7-8 and J usage is TRBJ2-1; a weak D match, TRBD2 (6 bases). V shed 1 base and J shed 0 bases, with 13 bases lying between them. The CDR3 has 17 amino acids. Germline CDR1 is SGHVS and CDR2 is FQNEAQ. The CDR3, as DNA: TGTGCCAGCAGCTTAGTTCAAGCGGGCTACTCCTACAATGAGCAGTTCTTC. It encodes CASSLVQAGYSYNEQFF.